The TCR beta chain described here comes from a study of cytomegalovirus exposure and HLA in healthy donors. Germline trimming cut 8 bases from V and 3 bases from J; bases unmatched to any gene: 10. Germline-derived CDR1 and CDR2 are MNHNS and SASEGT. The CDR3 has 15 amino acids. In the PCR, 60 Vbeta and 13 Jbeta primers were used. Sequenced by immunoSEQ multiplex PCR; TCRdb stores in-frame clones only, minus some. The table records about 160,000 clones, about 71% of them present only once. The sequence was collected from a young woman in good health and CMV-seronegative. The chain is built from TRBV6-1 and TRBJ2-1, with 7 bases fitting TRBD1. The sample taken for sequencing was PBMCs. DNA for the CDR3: TGTGCCAGCCTCGGAAGGGGACAGATCTACAATGAGCAGTTCTTC. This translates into CASLGRGQIYNEQFF.